This T cell receptor (beta chain) is drawn from a study of spatial heterogeneity in lung cancer. The wider study: There were consistently more beta-chain sequences detected than alpha-chain sequences. Matched bulk RNA-seq yielded a T cell module score, and TCR transcript counts in tumor regions correlated strongly with that score.

This CDR3 contains 12 residues. Trimming stripped 2 bases from V and 2 bases from J, with 2 bases between. Germline V gene lookup returns CDR1 SGHDN and CDR2 FVKESK. TCRdb called the 5' RACE reads again in MiXCR, with one record for every CDR3 protein. Here the sample spans fewer than 15,000 distinct CDR3 sequences, about 5.6% being singletons. The study's findings and limits: Counts that tracked tumor mutation counts were those of expanded intratumoral alpha and beta TCRs. Ubiquitous and regional nonsynonymous mutations were tracked by counts of ubiquitous and regional expanded TCRs, respectively.

This clonotype was picked up many times. Its antigen is unidentified. Time point meaning: sample taken at primary tumor resection. Unsorted samples of tumor, nontumor lung or frozen PBMC had their whole RNA sequenced. Sequenced here: lung tumor tissue, sampled at surgery. The chain couples TRBV14 to TRBJ2-3; D gene uncertain. The receptor's source is a female donor with early-stage non-small cell lung cancer. In DNA form, the CDR3 reads TGTGCCAGCAGCCAATTCACAGATACGCAGTATTTT. As protein: CASSQFTDTQYF.